One and the same sample provided the 14 T cell receptor beta chains below, sequenced in a study of T cell responses to AZD1222 COVID-19 vaccine. Here immunoSEQ multiplex PCR was the method, and the copy in TCRdb shows in-frame clones only, minus some. The data contain more than 60,000 clones, around 86% of them singletons. The source was peripheral blood, collected 28 days after the second AZD1222 dose. The source of these receptors is an adult who received the AZD1222 COVID-19 vaccine.

The chain employs TRBV27 and TRBJ2-7; a weak D match, TRBD1 (6 bases). V dropped 8 bases and J dropped 0 bases, with 20 bases sitting between them. This CDR3 has 16 residues. CDR1 is MNHEY and CDR2 is SMNVEV in the germline V gene (reference sequence). CDR3 sequence reads: CASGSGTPLGSYEQYF. CDR3 DNA sequence: TGTGCCAGCGGGTCCGGGACACCATTAGGCTCCTACGAGCAGTACTTC.

The genes are TRBV18 and TRBJ1-1; 8 bases agree with TRBD1. This CDR3 region has 15 residues. The trim removed 5 bases at V and 4 bases at J, leaving 9 bases unmatched. From germline, CDR1 is KGHSH and CDR2 LQKENI. Written as DNA, the CDR3 is TGTGCCAGCTCATCTCAGTCAGGGGGCACCACTGAAGCTTTCTTT. It specifies CASSSQSGGTTEAFF.

The chain joins TRBV7-8 to TRBJ1-1; D possibly corresponds to TRBD1 (5 bases). From germline, CDR1 is SGHVS and CDR2 FQNEAQ. The CDR3 covers 15 residues. Trimming removed 5 bases from V and 1 base from J, with 14 bases in between. The CDR3 loop reads CASSREGQGNTEAFF. In DNA form, the CDR3 reads TGTGCCAGCAGCCGAGAGGGGCAAGGGAACACTGAAGCTTTCTTT. Using reference TRBV7-8 and TRBJ1-1 for the parts outside the CDR3, the full variable domain is GAGVSQSPRYKVAKRGQDVALRCDPISGHVSLFWYQQALGQGPEFLTYFQNEAQLDKSGLPSDRFFAERPEGSVSTLKIQRTQQEDSAVYLCASSREGQGNTEAFFGQGTRLTVV.

The rearrangement joins TRBV7-8 to TRBJ2-2; D is possibly TRBD2 (7 bases). Between the trimmed V and J ends, which lost 5 bases and 4 bases, there was a span of 14 bases. Germline V gene lookup returns CDR1 SGHVS and CDR2 FQNEAQ. There are 15 residues in the CDR3. The CDR3 nucleotides read TGTGCCAGCAGCGCCCGGGGGGCCGTCACCGGGGAGCTGTTTTTT. It is translated as CASSARGAVTGELFF.

This rearrangement joins TRBV2 to TRBJ2-3; D may be TRBD2 (6 bases). Trimming took 1 base from V and 0 from J, leaving 11 bases between them. CDR1 is SNHLY and CDR2 is FYNNEI in the germline V gene. The CDR3 has 16 residues. The CDR3 loop is CASSEVGGTSTDTQYF. The CDR3, as DNA: TGTGCCAGCAGTGAAGTGGGGGGTACTAGCACAGATACGCAGTATTTT.

The rearrangement joins TRBV7-2 to TRBJ1-6, with D maybe TRBD1 (5 bases). The CDR3 is 14 amino acids. Trimming shortened V by 2 bases and J by 6 bases, and 8 bases separated the two germline ends. Germline V lookup: CDR1 SGHTA, CDR2 FQGNSA. The CDR3 sequence is CASSLSGLNSPLHF. CDR3 DNA sequence: TGTGCCAGCAGCTTATCGGGGCTTAATTCACCCCTCCACTTT.

This rearrangement joins TRBV6-4 to TRBJ2-1, with 10 bases lining up with TRBD2. Germline CDR1 and CDR2: MRHNA and SNTAGT. The CDR3 length is 14 residues. The ends lost 4 bases at V and 8 bases at J; junction bases unmatched: 5. CDR3: CASSGSGGRDEQFF. CDR3 DNA sequence: TGTGCCAGCAGTGGTAGCGGGGGGCGGGATGAGCAGTTCTTC.

This chain links TRBV15 with TRBJ1-5, with D maybe TRBD1 (5 bases). This CDR3 spans 15 amino acids. The germline CDR1 and CDR2 sequences are LNHNV and YYDKDF (reference sequence). V was cut by 3 bases and J by 3 bases, with 12 bases left in between. CDR3 sequence reads: CATSREGGDNQPQHF. As DNA, the CDR3 is TGTGCCACCAGCAGGGAAGGAGGGGACAATCAGCCCCAGCATTTT.

With regard to this clone: Other DNA sequences from this sample encode an identical CDR3 as well. The chain carries TRBV12-3 or TRBV12-4 and TRBJ1-1; no firm D call. The V end was cut by 2 bases, the J end by 1 base, with 5 bases between. CDR3 length: 13 amino acids. The CDR3 loop reads CASSLTENTEAFF. Written as DNA, the CDR3 is TGTGCCAGCAGTTTAACCGAGAACACTGAAGCTTTCTTT.

The DNA for the CDR3 is TGTGCCAGCAGCTTATCAGGGGACGGCTACACCTTC. The encoded protein is CASSLSGDGYTF. The V and J genes are TRBV7-9 and TRBJ1-2; perhaps TRBD1 as D (6 bases). V lost 2 bases and J 8 bases, leaving 9 bases between the germline ends. The CDR3 spans 12 residues. The germline V gene has CDR1 SEHNR and CDR2 FQNEAQ (reference sequence).

V is TRBV30 and J is TRBJ1-1; TRBD1 is a possible D gene (5 bases). Trimming took off 7 bases at V and 5 bases at J, with 20 bases between the two ends. The germline CDR1 and CDR2 sequences are GTSNPN and SVGIG (reference sequence). The CDR3 is 14 residues long. The CDR3 DNA is TGTGCCTCAGAACCAGGGCGGGGTAGTACTGAAGCTTTCTTT. This gives the protein CASEPGRGSTEAFF.

Comments on this clone: Other nucleotide sequences in the sample specify the same CDR3. The rearrangement joins TRBV30 to TRBJ1-6; 9 bases are shared with TRBD1. This CDR3 spans 14 amino acids. The V gene's germline CDR1 is GTSNPN and CDR2 SVGIG (reference sequence). Unmatched junction bases numbered 4, after V lost 3 bases and J lost 7 bases. In nucleotides, the CDR3 is TGTGCCTGGAGGGCCGGGACAGGGAATTCACCCCTCCACTTT. It encodes CAWRAGTGNSPLHF.

This chain connects TRBV6-2 or TRBV6-3 to TRBJ2-3, with TRBD1 matching 11 bases. The V gene end was trimmed by 2 bases and the J gene end by 4 bases; junction bases not matched to a gene: 2. Germline V gene data show CDR1 as MNHEY and CDR2 as SVGEGT. This CDR3 has 15 residues. CDR3 sequence reads: CASSYQGQGADTQYF. CDR3 in DNA: TGTGCCAGCAGTTACCAGGGACAGGGGGCAGATACGCAGTATTTT.

The genes are TRBV6-6 and TRBJ2-1; TRBD2 matches 9 bases. V was clipped by 4 bases and J by 7 bases; unmatched bases: 11. Germline V lookup: CDR1 MNHNY, CDR2 SVGAGI (reference sequence). The CDR3 loop spans 16 amino acids. CDR3 DNA: TGTGCCAGCAGTTCGAGACCGGGACTAGCTGGGAATGAGCAGTTCTTC. Its protein product is CASSSRPGLAGNEQFF.